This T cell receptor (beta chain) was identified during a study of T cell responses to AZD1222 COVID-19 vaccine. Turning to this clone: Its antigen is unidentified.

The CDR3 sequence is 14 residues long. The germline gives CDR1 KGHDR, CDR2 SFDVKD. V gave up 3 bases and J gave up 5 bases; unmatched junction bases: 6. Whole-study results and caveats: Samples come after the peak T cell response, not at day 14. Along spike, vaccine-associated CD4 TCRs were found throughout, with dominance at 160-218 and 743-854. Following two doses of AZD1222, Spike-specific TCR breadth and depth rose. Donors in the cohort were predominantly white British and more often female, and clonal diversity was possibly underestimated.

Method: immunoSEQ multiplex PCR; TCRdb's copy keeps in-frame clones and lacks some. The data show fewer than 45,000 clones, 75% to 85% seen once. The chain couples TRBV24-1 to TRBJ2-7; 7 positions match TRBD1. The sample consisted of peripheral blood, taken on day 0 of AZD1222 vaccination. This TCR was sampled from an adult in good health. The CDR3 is CATSDRQGRNEQYF. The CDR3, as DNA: TGTGCCACCAGTGATCGACAGGGTAGAAACGAGCAGTACTTC.